One sample yielded the 2 T cell receptor beta chains listed below, sequenced in a study of cytomegalovirus exposure and HLA in healthy donors. Libraries were prepared by immunoSEQ multiplex PCR; TCRdb keeps only in-frame clonotypes and omits some of them. The table shows 150,000 to 200,000 clones, with around 82% occurring only once. Input material: PBMCs. The origin of the receptors is a man aged 25 to 40 in good health and CMV-seropositive.

This chain uses TRBV4-3 with TRBJ2-5; D gene uncertain. The germline V gene has CDR1 LGHNA and CDR2 YSLEER. CDR3 length equals 13 residues. Trimming left V 1 base short and J 7 bases short, with 10 bases between. CDR3 amino acids: CASSQVVARTQYF. CDR3 DNA sequence: TGCGCCAGCAGCCAAGTCGTCGCTAGGACCCAGTACTTC.

J is TRBJ2-4 and V is TRBV5-4; 7 positions match TRBD1. The germline CDR1 and CDR2 sequences are SGHNT and YYREEE (reference sequence). The CDR3 spans 16 residues. Trimming at V came to 0 bases and at J to 0 bases, leaving 3 bases not matched to a gene. The DNA for the CDR3 is TGTGCCAGCAGCTTGGGGGACAGACTAGCCAAAAACATTCAGTACTTC. This translates into CASSLGDRLAKNIQYF.